The T cell receptor (beta chain) described here comes from a study of coeliac disease. Points from the study as a whole: According to the authors, this method cannot detect gliadin-specific T cells in an unbiased way. Lower clonality than controls marked TRB and TRG repertoires from active celiac intraepithelial and lamina propria samples.

Each fraction contributed one roughly 500,000-cell aliquot for sequencing. Method: immunoSEQ multiplex PCR; TCRdb's copy keeps in-frame clones and lacks some. The repertoire consists of approximately 4,300 clones, with about 61% occurring once and the leading ten covering about a sixth. CDR1 and CDR2 from the germline V gene are MNHEY and SMNVEV (reference sequence). Trimming pared 1 base from V and 3 bases from J, leaving 10 bases between. CDR3 length equals 15 residues. This clone was counted between two and nine times. Its specificity is not known. The sequencing sample was made of intraepithelial lymphocytes from the gut. This receptor was identified in a human donor with active celiac disease. The chain combines TRBV27 with TRBJ2-1; D is undetermined. CDR3 loop: CASSLWAAHYNEQFF. CDR3 DNA: TGTGCCAGCAGTTTATGGGCCGCACACTACAATGAGCAGTTCTTC.